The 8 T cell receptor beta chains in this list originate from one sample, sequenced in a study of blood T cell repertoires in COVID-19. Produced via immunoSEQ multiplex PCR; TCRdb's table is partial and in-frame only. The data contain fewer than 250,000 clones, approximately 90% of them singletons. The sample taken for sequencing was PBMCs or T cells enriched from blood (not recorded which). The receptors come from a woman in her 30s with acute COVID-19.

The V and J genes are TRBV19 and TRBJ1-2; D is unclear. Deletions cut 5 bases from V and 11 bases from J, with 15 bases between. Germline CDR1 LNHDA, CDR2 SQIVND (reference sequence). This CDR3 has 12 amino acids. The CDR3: CASSPSGLPYTF. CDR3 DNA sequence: TGTGCCAGTAGTCCCTCAGGACTCCCTTACACCTTC.

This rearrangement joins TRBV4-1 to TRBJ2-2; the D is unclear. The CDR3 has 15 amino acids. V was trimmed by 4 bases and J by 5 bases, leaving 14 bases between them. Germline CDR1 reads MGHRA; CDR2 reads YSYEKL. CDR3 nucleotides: TGCGCCAGCAGCCCCACTTCCCATGAGACCGGGGAGCTGTTTTTT. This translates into CASSPTSHETGELFF.

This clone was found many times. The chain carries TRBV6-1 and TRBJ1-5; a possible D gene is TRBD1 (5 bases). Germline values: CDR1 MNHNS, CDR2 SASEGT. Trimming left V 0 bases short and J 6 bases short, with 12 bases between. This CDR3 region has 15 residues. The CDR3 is CASSEARQGIQPQHF. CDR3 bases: TGTGCCAGCAGTGAAGCTCGGCAGGGTATTCAGCCCCAGCATTTT.

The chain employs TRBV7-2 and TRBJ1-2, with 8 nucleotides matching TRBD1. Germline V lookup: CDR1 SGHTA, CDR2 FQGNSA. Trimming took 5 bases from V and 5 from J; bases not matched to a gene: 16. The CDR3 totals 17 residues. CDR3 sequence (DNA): TGTGCCAGCAGCCACAGGACAGGGCCGAGCAGGGTTTATGGCTACACCTTC. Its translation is CASSHRTGPSRVYGYTF. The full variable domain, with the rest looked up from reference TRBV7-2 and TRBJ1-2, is GAGVSQSPSNKVTEKGKDVELRCDPISGHTALYWYRQSLGQGLEFLIYFQGNSAPDKSGLPSDRFSAERTGGSVSTLTIQRTQQEDSAVYLCASSHRTGPSRVYGYTFGSGTRLTVV.

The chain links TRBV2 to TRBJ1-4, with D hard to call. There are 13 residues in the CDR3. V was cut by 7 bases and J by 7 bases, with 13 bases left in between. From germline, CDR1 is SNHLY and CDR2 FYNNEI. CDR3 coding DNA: TGTGCCAGCAAGAAGGCCGGCGGTGAAAAACTGTTTTTT. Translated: CASKKAGGEKLFF.

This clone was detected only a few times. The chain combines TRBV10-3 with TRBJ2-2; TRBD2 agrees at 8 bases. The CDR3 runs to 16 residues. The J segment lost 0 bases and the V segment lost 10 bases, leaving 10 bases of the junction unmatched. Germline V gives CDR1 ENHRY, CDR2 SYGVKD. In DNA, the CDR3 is TGTGCCACCCGAGGTGGCGGGGGGTCGAACACCGGGGAGCTGTTTTTT. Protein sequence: CATRGGGGSNTGELFF.

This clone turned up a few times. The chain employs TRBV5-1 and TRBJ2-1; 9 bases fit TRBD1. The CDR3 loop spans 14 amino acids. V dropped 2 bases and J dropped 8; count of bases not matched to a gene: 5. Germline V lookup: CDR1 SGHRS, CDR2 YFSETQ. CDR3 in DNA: TGCGCCAGCAGCTTCCCAGACAGGGGGGATGAGCAGTTCTTC. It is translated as CASSFPDRGDEQFF.

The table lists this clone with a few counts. The DNA of the CDR3 is TGCGCCAGCCGCCCGCTGGAGTTAACCTACGAGCAGTACTTC. It codes for CASRPLELTYEQYF. The rearrangement joins TRBV10-2 to TRBJ2-7; D is unresolved. Germline CDR1 WSHSY, CDR2 SAAADI. V lost 8 bases and J 2 bases, leaving 16 bases between the germline ends. The CDR3 extends over 14 amino acids.